Detailed here is one TCR beta chain. The CDR3 sequence is 16 residues long. Germline loops: CDR1 KGHSH, CDR2 LQKENI. Trimming removed 3 bases from V and 0 bases from J, with 12 bases in between. TCRdb reprocessed the PCR reads via MiXCR and lists one record per CDR3 protein. The sample yields around 460,000 distinct CDR3 sequences, roughly 25% seen once. The sample comes from a study of molecular identifiers for immune sequencing clone quantification. Sequencing was performed on naive CD8+ T cells from blood, with Jurkat cell RNA spiked in. Indicated subset: FACS-sorted CD8+CD4-CCR7+CD45RA+ naive T cells. V is TRBV18 and J is TRBJ2-1; TRBD2 might be the D (5 bases). This receptor was obtained from a human donor in good health. Some libraries in this study had Jurkat cell RNA spiked in. The CDR3 DNA reads as TGTGCCAGCTCACCCCCCACTAGTTCCTCCTACAATGAGCAGTTCTTC. It codes for CASSPPTSSSYNEQFF.